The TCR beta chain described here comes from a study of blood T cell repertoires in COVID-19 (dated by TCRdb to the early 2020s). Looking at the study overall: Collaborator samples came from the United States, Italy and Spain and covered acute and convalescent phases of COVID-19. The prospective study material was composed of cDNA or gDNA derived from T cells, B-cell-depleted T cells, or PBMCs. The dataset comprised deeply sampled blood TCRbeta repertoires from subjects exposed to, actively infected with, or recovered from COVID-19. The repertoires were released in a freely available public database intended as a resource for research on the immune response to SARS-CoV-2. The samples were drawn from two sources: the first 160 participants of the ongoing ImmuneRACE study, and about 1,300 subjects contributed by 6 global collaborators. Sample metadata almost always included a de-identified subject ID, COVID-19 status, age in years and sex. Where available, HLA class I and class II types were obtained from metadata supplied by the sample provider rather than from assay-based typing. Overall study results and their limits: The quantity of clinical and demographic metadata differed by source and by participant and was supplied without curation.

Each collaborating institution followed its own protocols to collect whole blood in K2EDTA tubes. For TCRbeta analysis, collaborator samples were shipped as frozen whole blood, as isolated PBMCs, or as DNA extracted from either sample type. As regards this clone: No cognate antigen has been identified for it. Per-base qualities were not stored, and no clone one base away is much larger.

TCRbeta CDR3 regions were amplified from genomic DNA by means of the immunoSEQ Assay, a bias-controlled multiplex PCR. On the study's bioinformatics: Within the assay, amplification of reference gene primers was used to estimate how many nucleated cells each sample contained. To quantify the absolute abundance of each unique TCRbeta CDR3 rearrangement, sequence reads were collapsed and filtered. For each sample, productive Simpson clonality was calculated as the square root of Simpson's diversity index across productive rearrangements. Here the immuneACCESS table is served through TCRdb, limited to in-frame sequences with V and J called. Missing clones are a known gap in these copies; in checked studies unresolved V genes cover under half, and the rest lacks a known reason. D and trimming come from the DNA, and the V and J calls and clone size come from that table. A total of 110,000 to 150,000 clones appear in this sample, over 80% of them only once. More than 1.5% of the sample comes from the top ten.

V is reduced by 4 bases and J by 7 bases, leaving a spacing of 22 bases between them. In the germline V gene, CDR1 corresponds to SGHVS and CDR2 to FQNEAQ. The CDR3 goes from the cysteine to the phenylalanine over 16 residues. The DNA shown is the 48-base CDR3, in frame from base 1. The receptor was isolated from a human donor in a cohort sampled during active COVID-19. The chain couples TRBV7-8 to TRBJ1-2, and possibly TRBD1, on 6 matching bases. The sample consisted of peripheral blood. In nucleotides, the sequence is TGTGCCAGCAGCTCGTATTACCGGGACAACCGACGTGGCTACACCTTC. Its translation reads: CASSSYYRDNRRGYTF. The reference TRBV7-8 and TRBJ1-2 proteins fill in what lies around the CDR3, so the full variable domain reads GAGVSQSPRYKVAKRGQDVALRCDPISGHVSLFWYQQALGQGPEFLTYFQNEAQLDKSGLPSDRFFAERPEGSVSTLKIQRTQQEDSAVYLCASSSYYRDNRRGYTFGSGTRLTVV.